The 22 T cell receptor beta chains reported below all come from one sample, sequenced in a study of technical replicates of blood from several donors (TCRdb year 2017). Library creation used the immunoSEQ multiplex PCR assay. Entries here come from immuneACCESS through TCRdb and include only in-frame sequences with V and J called. Some clones fail to appear in such tables; in the studies checked, an unresolved V gene covers under half of the shortfall, and the cause of the remainder is unknown. The sample includes 90,000 or so clones, with approximately 95% observed a single time. The ten largest clonotypes hold more than 0.3% of the sample. The sample taken for sequencing was T cells isolated from PBMCs. The receptors derive from a human donor in good health.

The CDR3: CASSSVYTDTQYF. The CDR3 DNA reads as TGTGCCAGCAGCTCCGTTTACACAGATACGCAGTATTTT. The rearrangement links TRBV7-2 to TRBJ2-3; no clear D gene. This CDR3 spans 13 amino acids. CDR1 and CDR2 from the germline V gene are SGHTA and FQGNSA. V shed 4 bases and J shed 2 bases, with 7 bases lying between them. Filled out from reference TRBV7-2 and TRBJ2-3, the complete variable domain reads GAGVSQSPSNKVTEKGKDVELRCDPISGHTALYWYRQSLGQGLEFLIYFQGNSAPDKSGLPSDRFSAERTGGSVSTLTIQRTQQEDSAVYLCASSSVYTDTQYFGPGTRLTVL.

The rearrangement joins TRBV27 to TRBJ2-7, with 9 bases lining up with TRBD2. Germline V gives CDR1 MNHEY, CDR2 SMNVEV (reference sequence). Unmatched junction bases numbered 5, after V lost 7 bases and J lost 1 base. This CDR3 is built from 14 residues. Here the CDR3 DNA reads TGTGCCAGCATCCTGGCGGGAGGGTCCTACGAGCAGTACTTC. It codes for CASILAGGSYEQYF.

DNA for the CDR3: TGTGCCAGCAAGGGGTTACTATTAGGCGAGCAGTACTTC. Amino acid sequence: CASKGLLLGEQYF. The chain links TRBV28 to TRBJ2-7; TRBD1 is a possible D gene (5 bases). Trimming cost V 7 bases and J 6 bases, with 16 bases left between them. Germline-derived CDR1 and CDR2 are MDHEN and SYDVKM. This CDR3 region has 13 residues.

The rearrangement joins TRBV5-4 to TRBJ2-3, with 9 bases that match TRBD2. The CDR3 has 15 amino acids. After removal of 0 bases from V and 4 bases from J, the junction contained 3 bases not matched to a gene. The germline gives CDR1 SGHNT, CDR2 YYREEE (reference sequence). In nucleotides, the CDR3 is TGTGCCAGCAGCTTGGGCGGGAGGGCCTCAGATACGCAGTATTTT. Amino acids: CASSLGGRASDTQYF.

J is TRBJ1-2 and V is TRBV4-3; unclear D gene. V was pared by 2 bases and J by 0 bases, with 10 bases between. This CDR3 is built from 15 residues. Looked up from germline, CDR1 is LGHNA and CDR2 is YSLEER. Here the CDR3 DNA reads TGCGCCAGCAGCCAATTGACTATGCCTAACTATGGCTACACCTTC. Translation: CASSQLTMPNYGYTF.

This chain connects TRBV2 to TRBJ1-1; 9 positions agree with TRBD1. Germline CDR1 and CDR2: SNHLY and FYNNEI. Trimming removed 6 bases from V and 5 bases from J; junction bases left unmatched: 10. The CDR3 has 15 residues. The CDR3 reads CASRTGTGFGTEAFF. The CDR3 DNA sequence: TGTGCCAGCAGAACCGGGACAGGGTTCGGTACTGAAGCTTTCTTT.

This chain joins TRBV29-1 and TRBJ2-4, with 9 bases aligning to TRBD1. CDR1 is SQVTM, CDR2 ANQGSEA, per germline. CDR3 length: 14 residues. V was clipped by 6 bases and J by 3 bases; unmatched bases: 6. The CDR3 here is CSVLGTGFKNIQYF. The CDR3 nucleotides read TGCAGCGTCCTAGGGACAGGGTTCAAAAACATTCAGTACTTC.

The V and J genes are TRBV4-3 and TRBJ2-1, with 7 bases aligning to TRBD2. With V trimmed by 4 bases and J by 4 bases, 4 bases remained unmatched. Germline V gene sequence: CDR1 LGHNA, CDR2 YSLEER. This CDR3 spans 14 amino acids. Written as DNA, the CDR3 is TGCGCCAGCAGCCTGAGGACTAGTTACAATGAGCAGTTCTTC. This encodes CASSLRTSYNEQFF.

The V gene is TRBV7-8, the J gene TRBJ2-7; TRBD2 aligns across 7 bases. The V and J ends lost 0 bases and 3 bases, in that order; junction bases with no gene match: 8. Germline CDR1 reads SGHVS; CDR2 reads FQNEAQ. The CDR3 contains 16 residues. The CDR3 sequence: CASSLALASGNYEQYF. The CDR3 DNA reads as TGTGCCAGCAGCTTAGCTCTAGCCAGCGGGAACTACGAGCAGTACTTC.

The genes are TRBV4-1 and TRBJ2-7; D call uncertain. V was shortened by 1 base and J by 4 bases, with 14 bases between the two germline ends. This CDR3 contains 15 residues. Germline CDR1 MGHRA, CDR2 YSYEKL. The CDR3 here is CASSQATIRGYEQYF. The CDR3 DNA follows: TGCGCCAGCAGCCAAGCCACGATCCGAGGTTACGAGCAGTACTTC.

The chain has TRBV5-6 and TRBJ1-1; D is unclear. CDR1 is SGHDT and CDR2 is YYEEEE in the germline V gene. Trimming took off 0 bases at V and 10 bases at J, with 10 bases between the two ends. There are 12 residues in the CDR3. The CDR3 reads CASSLGTRSAFF. The CDR3 coding sequence is TGTGCCAGCAGCTTGGGCACGAGGTCAGCTTTCTTT.

The V gene is TRBV9, the J gene TRBJ2-1, with D possibly matching TRBD2 (5 bases). Trimming cost V 4 bases and J 7 bases, with 12 bases left between them. CDR1 SGDLS and CDR2 YYNGEE come from the germline V gene. This CDR3 region has 13 residues. The CDR3 is CASSPPLGNEQFF. CDR3 in DNA: TGTGCCAGCAGCCCCCCACTAGGAAATGAGCAGTTCTTC.

The chain links TRBV6-4 to TRBJ2-2, with D perhaps TRBD1 (6 bases). This CDR3 contains 13 residues. CDR1 and CDR2 (germline): MRHNA, SNTAGT. V lost 5 bases, J lost 6 bases, and 10 bases lay in between. CDR3 residues: CASSTGYPGELFF. CDR3 DNA: TGTGCCAGCAGTACAGGGTACCCCGGGGAGCTGTTTTTT.

This clone has a single count. The rearrangement links TRBV7-8 to TRBJ2-7, with 10 bases lining up with TRBD2. The CDR3 sequence is 14 residues long. V trimming: 8 bases; J trimming: 1 base; junction bases outside the gene matches: 5. Germline V gene sequence: CDR1 SGHVS, CDR2 FQNEAQ. CDR3 region: CASRLAGGSYEQYF. DNA of the CDR3: TGTGCCAGCCGATTAGCGGGAGGTTCCTACGAGCAGTACTTC.

The CDR3 DNA sequence: TGTGCCAGCAGCTACACAGGGAATGAAAAACTGTTTTTT. Residues: CASSYTGNEKLFF. The rearrangement links TRBV5-6 to TRBJ1-4, with D tentatively TRBD1 (6 bases). Germline loops: CDR1 SGHDT, CDR2 YYEEEE. Trimming shortened V by 3 bases and J by 5 bases, and 8 bases separated the two germline ends. The CDR3 consists of 13 residues.

The genes are TRBV7-2 and TRBJ2-7; 10 nucleotides line up with TRBD2. Trimming cost V 3 bases and J 4 bases; bases outside gene matches: 6. The CDR3 loop spans 15 amino acids. CDR1 and CDR2 (germline): SGHTA, FQGNSA. CDR3 in amino acids: CASSFAAGGGYEQYF. The DNA of the CDR3 is TGTGCCAGCAGCTTTGCAGCGGGAGGGGGTTACGAGCAGTACTTC.

This chain uses TRBV19 with TRBJ2-5, with D possibly TRBD1 on 5 matching bases. This CDR3 spans 13 amino acids. Trimming left V 5 bases short and J 1 base short, with 8 bases between. Looked up from germline, CDR1 is LNHDA and CDR2 is SQIVND (reference sequence). CDR3 nucleotide sequence: TGTGCCAGTAGTTGGCAGGGCCAAGAGACCCAGTACTTC. This sequence encodes CASSWQGQETQYF.

The chain couples TRBV7-9 to TRBJ2-2, with 9 bases aligning to TRBD2. V was pared by 3 bases and J by 6 bases, with 11 bases of the junction left unmatched. Germline-derived CDR1 and CDR2 are SEHNR and FQNEAQ (reference sequence). The CDR3 contains 17 residues. In DNA, the CDR3 is TGTGCCAGCAGCTTTTCGGCGGGAGGGCCGTGGGCCGGGGAGCTGTTTTTT. This encodes CASSFSAGGPWAGELFF.

V and J are TRBV29-1 and TRBJ2-2, with D maybe TRBD2 (5 bases). The CDR3 runs to 15 residues. The germline V gene encodes CDR1 SQVTM and CDR2 ANQGSEA. V lost 4 bases and J 4 bases, leaving 16 bases between the germline ends. CDR3: CSVAGNEYSTGELFF. In nucleotides, the CDR3 is TGCAGCGTTGCCGGGAATGAATACAGCACCGGGGAGCTGTTTTTT.

The chain combines TRBV7-3 with TRBJ2-7, with 7 positions matching TRBD1. V gave up 5 bases and J gave up 0 bases; unmatched junction bases: 4. The CDR3 contains 14 residues. CDR1 is SGHTA, CDR2 FQGTGA, per germline. CDR3 protein: CASSPRDSSYEQYF. CDR3 DNA: TGTGCCAGCAGCCCCAGGGACAGCTCCTACGAGCAGTACTTC. The full variable domain, rest sourced from reference TRBV7-3 and TRBJ2-7, is GAGVSQTPSNKVTEKGKYVELRCDPISGHTALYWYRQSLGQGPEFLIYFQGTGAADDSGLPNDRFFAVRPEGSVSTLKIQRTERGDSAVYLCASSPRDSSYEQYFGPGTRLTVT.

V usage is TRBV5-4 and J usage is TRBJ1-2; maybe TRBD1 (5 bases). Trimming cost V 5 bases and J 4 bases, with 9 bases left between them. Germline assignment: CDR1 SGHNT and CDR2 YYREEE (reference sequence). This CDR3 contains 12 residues. The CDR3 sequence: CASRSGGYGYTF. Here the CDR3 DNA reads TGTGCCAGCAGATCGGGGGGCTATGGCTACACCTTC.

The CDR3 DNA follows: TGCAGTGCTCTAGGTCTCGTAGGCTACACCTTC. Translating it yields CSALGLVGYTF. The chain combines TRBV20-1 with TRBJ1-2; D remains ambiguous. The V end was cut by 5 bases, the J end by 8 bases, with 12 bases between. CDR3 length: 11 residues. The V gene's germline CDR1 is DFQATT and CDR2 SNEGSKA (reference sequence).